This T cell receptor beta chain was sequenced for a study of identical twins. This clonotype was detected a few times. cDNA molecules carried unique molecular identifiers, and template switching added a universal primer site. TCRdb ran MiXCR on the 5' RACE reads and lists one entry per CDR3 protein. The sample records fewer than 550,000 distinct CDR3 sequences, 12% to 15% being singletons. Germline V gene sequence: CDR1 SGHRS, CDR2 YFSETQ. V was pared by 0 bases and J by 0 bases, with 6 bases between. This CDR3 region has 15 residues. In addition, the sample was reused for a study of yellow fever vaccine responses in identical twins.

The sample consisted of CD4+ T cells sorted from blood. The chain employs TRBV5-1 and TRBJ2-2, with unresolved D. This TCR was sampled from a woman between 18 and 30 years old in good health. CDR3 residues: CASSLELPNTGELFF. Written as DNA, the CDR3 is TGCGCCAGCAGCTTGGAGTTACCGAACACCGGGGAGCTGTTTTTT.